A selection of T cell receptor beta chains follows, all from one sample in a study of blood T cell repertoires in COVID-19. TCRdb's table, derived via immunoSEQ multiplex PCR, lists solely in-frame clones and lacks some. The profile shows some 200,000 clones, roughly nine tenths of them singletons. The specimen sequenced was peripheral blood. The source is a woman between 18 and 30 years old who had recovered from COVID-19. Both conserved end residues are trimmed from each CDR3. Clone sizes are given selectively: once, few, many, or a class where the clone is expanded.

v_call: TRBV6-5
clone_size: -
cdr3_aa: ASSLAGAFNEQF

v_call: TRBV4-3
clone_size: once
cdr3_aa: ASSQGTGMGQPQH

v_call: TRBV7-9
clone_size: -
cdr3_aa: ASSPLGGEDTDTQY

v_call: TRBV27
clone_size: once
cdr3_aa: ASSRHPGTGRYEQY

v_call: TRBV20-1
clone_size: -
cdr3_aa: SAGQSYGPF

v_call: TRBV6-5
clone_size: -
cdr3_aa: ASNTGELGGYT

v_call: TRBV5-6
clone_size: -
cdr3_aa: ASSPQSMDTQY

v_call: TRBV19
clone_size: once
cdr3_aa: ASSIIADYRLLH

v_call: TRBV27
clone_size: -
cdr3_aa: ASSSQAGVNQPQH

v_call: TRBV4-2
clone_size: -
cdr3_aa: ASSQTGEQETQY

v_call: TRBV4-3
clone_size: -
cdr3_aa: ASSQALAGGQETQY

v_call: TRBV27
clone_size: -
cdr3_aa: ASSRLGQGAYGYT

v_call: TRBV6-5
clone_size: -
cdr3_aa: ASSYPGGETQY

v_call: TRBV9
clone_size: once
cdr3_aa: ASSVTGSNTEAF

v_call: TRBV7-7
clone_size: -
cdr3_aa: ASSLGISGYNEQF

v_call: TRBV30
clone_size: -
cdr3_aa: AWSTGGYEQY

v_call: TRBV9
clone_size: -
cdr3_aa: ASSVDPGGLETQY

v_call: TRBV7-8
clone_size: -
cdr3_aa: ASSLEAGNQPQH

v_call: TRBV7-2
clone_size: -
cdr3_aa: ASSLGGTSGRETQY

v_call: TRBV7-9
clone_size: -
cdr3_aa: ASSFEWAGSREQY

v_call: TRBV27
clone_size: few
cdr3_aa: ASSFSGSTYEQY

v_call: TRBV6-6
clone_size: -
cdr3_aa: ASSYGSGAYEQY

v_call: TRBV19
clone_size: -
cdr3_aa: ASSIDRQPHQPQH

v_call: TRBV19
clone_size: -
cdr3_aa: ASSILSQPQH

v_call: TRBV5-4
clone_size: once
cdr3_aa: ASSLSGISYNEQF

v_call: TRBV11-1
clone_size: -
cdr3_aa: ASSDRGSGNTIY

v_call: TRBV4-2
clone_size: -
cdr3_aa: ASSHIGRGARTEAF

v_call: TRBV2
clone_size: -
cdr3_aa: ASSAPGLAAYEQY

v_call: TRBV9
clone_size: few
cdr3_aa: ASSVEEGGNEQF

v_call: TRBV12-3/TRBV12-4
clone_size: -
cdr3_aa: ASRIGQIEAF

v_call: TRBV27
clone_size: -
cdr3_aa: ASRLAGGPTDTQY

v_call: TRBV7-2
clone_size: -
cdr3_aa: ASRYRDTLNTEAF

v_call: TRBV5-4
clone_size: once
cdr3_aa: ASSLFNSGANVLT

v_call: TRBV4-3
clone_size: -
cdr3_aa: ASSWTRENEKLF

v_call: TRBV4-1
clone_size: -
cdr3_aa: ASSQGPPLAGTYEQY

v_call: TRBV29-1
clone_size: -
cdr3_aa: SVEVIAGVLEQF

v_call: TRBV27
clone_size: few
cdr3_aa: ASSLAGGTYTQY

v_call: TRBV20-1
clone_size: -
cdr3_aa: SASGARLYEQY

v_call: TRBV7-3
clone_size: -
cdr3_aa: ASSPRDSTYNEQF

v_call: TRBV29-1
clone_size: -
cdr3_aa: SVEGPGLANEQF

v_call: TRBV6-2/TRBV6-3
clone_size: once
cdr3_aa: ASSYRGEMNTEAF

v_call: TRBV6-4
clone_size: -
cdr3_aa: ASSEFGTGPDTQY

v_call: TRBV25-1
clone_size: -
cdr3_aa: ASSEYNQETQY

v_call: TRBV3-1/TRBV3-2
clone_size: -
cdr3_aa: ASSLLGQAPDSSSGNTIY

v_call: TRBV6-6
clone_size: -
cdr3_aa: ASSYTTANYGYT

v_call: TRBV15
clone_size: -
cdr3_aa: ATSRGENEQF

v_call: TRBV9
clone_size: -
cdr3_aa: ASSFQSGQPQH